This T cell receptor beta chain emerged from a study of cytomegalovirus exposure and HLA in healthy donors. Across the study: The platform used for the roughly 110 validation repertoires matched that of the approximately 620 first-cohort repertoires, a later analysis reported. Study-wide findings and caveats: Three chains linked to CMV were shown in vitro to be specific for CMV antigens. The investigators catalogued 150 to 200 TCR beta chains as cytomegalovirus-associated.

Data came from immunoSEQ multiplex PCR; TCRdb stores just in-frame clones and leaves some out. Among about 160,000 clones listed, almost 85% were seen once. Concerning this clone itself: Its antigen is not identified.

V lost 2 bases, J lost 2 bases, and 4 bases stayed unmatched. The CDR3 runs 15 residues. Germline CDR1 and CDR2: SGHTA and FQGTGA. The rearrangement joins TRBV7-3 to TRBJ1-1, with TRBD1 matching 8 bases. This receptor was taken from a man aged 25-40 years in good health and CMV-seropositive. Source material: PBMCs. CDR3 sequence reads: CASSLSDRGNTEAFF. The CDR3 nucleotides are TGTGCCAGCAGCTTATCAGACAGGGGCAACACTGAAGCTTTCTTT. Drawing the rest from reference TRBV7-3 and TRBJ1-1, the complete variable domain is GAGVSQTPSNKVTEKGKYVELRCDPISGHTALYWYRQSLGQGPEFLIYFQGTGAADDSGLPNDRFFAVRPEGSVSTLKIQRTERGDSAVYLCASSLSDRGNTEAFFGQGTRLTVV.